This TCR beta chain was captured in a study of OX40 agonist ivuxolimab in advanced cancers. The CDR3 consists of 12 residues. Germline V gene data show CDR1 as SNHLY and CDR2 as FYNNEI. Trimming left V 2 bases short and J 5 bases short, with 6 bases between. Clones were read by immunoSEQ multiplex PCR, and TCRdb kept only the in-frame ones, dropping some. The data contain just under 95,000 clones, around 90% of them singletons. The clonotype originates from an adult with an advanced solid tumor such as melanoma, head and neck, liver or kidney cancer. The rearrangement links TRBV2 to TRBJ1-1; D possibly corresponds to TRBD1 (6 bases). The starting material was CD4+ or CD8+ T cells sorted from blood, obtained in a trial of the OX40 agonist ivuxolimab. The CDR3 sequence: CASSEQGTEAFF. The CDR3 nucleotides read TGTGCCAGCAGTGAACAGGGGACTGAAGCTTTCTTT.